This entry features one TCR beta chain sequence. This clone was recorded a few times. The antigen it recognizes is unknown. No much larger clonotype is one base removed from it; base qualities were not supplied. The record originates from a study of blood T cell repertoires in COVID-19 (dated by TCRdb to the early 2020s). Some background on the complete study: Samples from collaborators originated in the United States, Italy and Spain and spanned both the acute and convalescent phases of COVID-19. The material from the prospective study consisted of cDNA or gDNA derived from T cells, B-cell-depleted T cells, or PBMCs. Deeply sampled blood TCRbeta repertoires from subjects exposed to, actively infected with, or recovered from COVID-19 were included in the dataset. The repertoires were released in a freely available public database meant as a resource for research on the immune response to SARS-CoV-2. Samples were obtained from the ongoing ImmuneRACE study (first 160 participants) and from some 1,300 subjects provided by 6 global collaborators. Nearly every sample came with metadata listing a de-identified subject ID, COVID-19 status, age in years and sex. Where HLA class I and class II types were available, the types were taken from metadata supplied by the sample provider, not from assay-based typing. Findings and caveats that apply to the study as a whole: The quantity of clinical and demographic metadata differed by source and by participant and was supplied without curation.

V drops 10 bases and J drops 4 bases, leaving 16 bases in between. The germline V gene (reference sequence) gives CDR1 as LNHDA and CDR2 as SQIVND. CDR3 length: 14 amino acids, cysteine to phenylalanine. CDR3 DNA only is kept here, 42 bases in frame from base 1. TCRbeta CDR3 regions were amplified from genomic DNA by means of the immunoSEQ Assay, a bias-controlled multiplex PCR. From the authors' description of their analysis: The number of nucleated cells in each sample was estimated from the amplification of reference gene primers within the assay. Sequence reads were collapsed and filtered to measure the absolute abundance of every unique TCRbeta CDR3 rearrangement. Productive Simpson clonality was computed per sample as the square root of Simpson's diversity index over productive rearrangements. Sourced from immuneACCESS, this table was stored by TCRdb with only in-frame sequences that have V and J called. A share of the clones is absent; for the studies checked, an unresolved V gene accounts for under half, and the remainder has no known explanation. V, J and clone size are those of that table, while D and trimming were read from the DNA. The sample table records over 85,000 clones; nearly 90% of these occur just once. Together, the top ten hold over 2% of the sample.

The collaborating institutions used their own protocols to collect whole blood in K2EDTA tubes. For TCRbeta analysis, collaborators shipped samples as frozen whole blood, isolated PBMCs, or DNA extracted from either of those sample types. Source material: peripheral blood. This receptor chain uses TRBV19 and TRBJ2-2, and TRBD2 may be the D gene, going by 5 matching bases. The sequence was collected from a man aged 50-59 years with active COVID-19. The DNA is TGTGCCACTAGCAAAGGAGGTAGCACCGGGGAGCTGTTTTTT. Its translation reads: CATSKGGSTGELFF. The full variable domain, completed from the reference TRBV19 and TRBJ2-2 proteins outside the CDR3, reads DGGITQSPKYLFRKEGQNVTLSCEQNLNHDAMYWYRQDPGQGLRLIYYSQIVNDFQKGDIAEGYSVSREKKESFPLTVTSAQKNPTAFYLCATSKGGSTGELFFGEGSRLTVL.